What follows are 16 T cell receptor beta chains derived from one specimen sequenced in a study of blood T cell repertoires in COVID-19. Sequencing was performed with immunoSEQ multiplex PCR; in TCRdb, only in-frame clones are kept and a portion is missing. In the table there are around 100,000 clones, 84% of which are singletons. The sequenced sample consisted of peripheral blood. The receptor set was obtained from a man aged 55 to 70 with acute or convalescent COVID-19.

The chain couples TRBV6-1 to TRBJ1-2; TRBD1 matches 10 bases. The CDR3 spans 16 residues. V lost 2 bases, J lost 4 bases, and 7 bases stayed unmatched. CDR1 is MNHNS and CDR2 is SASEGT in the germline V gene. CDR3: CASSEIAGTGVYGYTF. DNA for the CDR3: TGTGCCAGCAGTGAAATAGCGGGGACAGGGGTCTATGGCTACACCTTC.

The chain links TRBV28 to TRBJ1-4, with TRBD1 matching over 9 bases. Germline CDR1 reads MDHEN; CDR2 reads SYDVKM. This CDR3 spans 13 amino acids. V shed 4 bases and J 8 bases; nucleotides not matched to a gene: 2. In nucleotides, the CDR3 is TGTGCCAGCAGTTCGGGACAGGGAGAAAAACTGTTTTTT. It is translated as CASSSGQGEKLFF. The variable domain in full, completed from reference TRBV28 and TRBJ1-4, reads DVKVTQSSRYLVKRTGEKVFLECVQDMDHENMFWYRQDPGLGLRLIYFSYDVKMKEKGDIPEGYSVSREKKERFSLILESASTNQTSMYLCASSSGQGEKLFFGSGTQLSVL.

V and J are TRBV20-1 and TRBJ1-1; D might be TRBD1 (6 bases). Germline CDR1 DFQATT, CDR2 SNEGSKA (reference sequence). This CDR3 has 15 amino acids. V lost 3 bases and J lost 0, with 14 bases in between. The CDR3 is CSASSARGLNTEAFF. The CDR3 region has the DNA TGCAGTGCTAGTTCCGCCAGGGGCCTGAACACTGAAGCTTTCTTT.

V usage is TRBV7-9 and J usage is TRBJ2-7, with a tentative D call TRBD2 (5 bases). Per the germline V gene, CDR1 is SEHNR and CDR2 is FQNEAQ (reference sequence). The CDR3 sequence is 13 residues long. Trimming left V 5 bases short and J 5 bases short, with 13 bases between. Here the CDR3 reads CASSPATRDEQYF. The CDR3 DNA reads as TGTGCCAGCAGCCCTGCCACGCGGGACGAGCAGTACTTC.

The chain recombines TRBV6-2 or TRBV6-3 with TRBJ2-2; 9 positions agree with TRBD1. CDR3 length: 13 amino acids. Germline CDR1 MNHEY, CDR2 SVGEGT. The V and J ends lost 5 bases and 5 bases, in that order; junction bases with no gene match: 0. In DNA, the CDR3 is TGTGCCAGCAGTGGGACAGGGACCGGGGAGCTGTTTTTT. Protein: CASSGTGTGELFF.

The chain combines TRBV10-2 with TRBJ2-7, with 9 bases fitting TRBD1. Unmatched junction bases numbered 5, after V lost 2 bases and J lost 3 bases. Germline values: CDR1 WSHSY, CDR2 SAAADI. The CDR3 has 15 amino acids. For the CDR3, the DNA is TGCGCCAGCAGTGAGGGTGTGACAGGGGGCTACGAGCAGTACTTC. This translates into CASSEGVTGGYEQYF.

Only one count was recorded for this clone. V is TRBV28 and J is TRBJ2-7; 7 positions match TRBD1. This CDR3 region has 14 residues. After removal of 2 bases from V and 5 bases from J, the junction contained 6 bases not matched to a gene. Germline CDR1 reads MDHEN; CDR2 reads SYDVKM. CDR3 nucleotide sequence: TGTGCCAGCAGTTTACTACAGGGGTCCCACGAGCAGTACTTC. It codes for CASSLLQGSHEQYF.

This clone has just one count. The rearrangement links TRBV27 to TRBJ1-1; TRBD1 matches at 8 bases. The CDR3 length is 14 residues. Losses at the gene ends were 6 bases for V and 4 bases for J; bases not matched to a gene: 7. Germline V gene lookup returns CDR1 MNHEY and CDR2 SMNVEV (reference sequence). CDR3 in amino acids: CASSLLTGGTEAFF. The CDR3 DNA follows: TGTGCCAGCAGCTTACTCACAGGGGGCACTGAAGCTTTCTTT.

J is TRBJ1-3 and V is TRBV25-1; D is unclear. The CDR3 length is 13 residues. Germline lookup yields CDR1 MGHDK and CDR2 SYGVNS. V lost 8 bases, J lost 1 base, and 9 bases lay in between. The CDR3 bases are TGTGCCAGCTCCCGCGGGTCTGGAAACACCATATATTTT. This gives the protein CASSRGSGNTIYF.

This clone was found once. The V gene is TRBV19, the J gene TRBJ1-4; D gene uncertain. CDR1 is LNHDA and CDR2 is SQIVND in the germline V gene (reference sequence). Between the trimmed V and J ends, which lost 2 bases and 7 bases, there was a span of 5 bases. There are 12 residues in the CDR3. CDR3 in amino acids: CASSIRGEKLFF. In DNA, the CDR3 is TGTGCCAGTAGTATACGAGGTGAAAAACTGTTTTTT.

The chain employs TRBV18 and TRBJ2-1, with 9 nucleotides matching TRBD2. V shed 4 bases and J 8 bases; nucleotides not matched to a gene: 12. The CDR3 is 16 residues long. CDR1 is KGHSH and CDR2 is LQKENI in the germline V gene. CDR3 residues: CASSLFSGSNPHEQFF. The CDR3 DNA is TGTGCCAGCTCACTATTTAGCGGGAGCAACCCCCATGAGCAGTTCTTC.

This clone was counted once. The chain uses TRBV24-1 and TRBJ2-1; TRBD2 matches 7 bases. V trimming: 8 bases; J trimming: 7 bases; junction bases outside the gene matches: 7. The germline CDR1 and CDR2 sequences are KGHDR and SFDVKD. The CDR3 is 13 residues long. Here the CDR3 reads CATTAGAGNEQFF. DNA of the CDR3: TGTGCCACCACCGCGGGAGCAGGAAATGAGCAGTTCTTC.

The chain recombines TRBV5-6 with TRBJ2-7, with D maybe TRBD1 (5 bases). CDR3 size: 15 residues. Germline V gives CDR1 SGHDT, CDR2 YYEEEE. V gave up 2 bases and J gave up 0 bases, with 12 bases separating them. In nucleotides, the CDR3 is TGTGCCAGCAGCTTTGGGGCGGTTAGCTCCTACGAGCAGTACTTC. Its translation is CASSFGAVSSYEQYF. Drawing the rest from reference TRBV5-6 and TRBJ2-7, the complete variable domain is DAGVTQSPTHLIKTRGQQVTLRCSPKSGHDTVSWYQQALGQGPQFIFQYYEEEERQRGNFPDRFSGHQFPNYSSELNVNALLLGDSALYLCASSFGAVSSYEQYFGPGTRLTVT.

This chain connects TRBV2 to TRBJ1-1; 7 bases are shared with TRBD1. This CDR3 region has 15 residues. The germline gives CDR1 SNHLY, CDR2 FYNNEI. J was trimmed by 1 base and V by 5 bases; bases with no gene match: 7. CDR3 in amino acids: CASSYPGQQNTEAFF. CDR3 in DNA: TGTGCCAGCAGTTATCCGGGACAGCAGAACACTGAAGCTTTCTTT.

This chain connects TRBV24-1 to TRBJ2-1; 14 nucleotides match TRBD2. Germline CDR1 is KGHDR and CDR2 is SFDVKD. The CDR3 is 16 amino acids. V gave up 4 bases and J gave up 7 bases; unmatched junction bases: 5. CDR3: CATSDLGTSGGNEQFF. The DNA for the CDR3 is TGTGCCACCAGTGACCTTGGGACTAGCGGGGGTAATGAGCAGTTCTTC.

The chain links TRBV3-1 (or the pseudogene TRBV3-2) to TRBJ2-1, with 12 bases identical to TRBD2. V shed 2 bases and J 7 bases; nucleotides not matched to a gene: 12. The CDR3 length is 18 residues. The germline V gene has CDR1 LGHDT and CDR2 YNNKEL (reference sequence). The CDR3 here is CASSQPDQLAGGGNEQFF. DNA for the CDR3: TGTGCCAGCAGCCAACCCGACCAACTAGCGGGAGGCGGAAATGAGCAGTTCTTC.